The T cell receptor beta chain under discussion was sequenced for a study of T cell changes during pregnancy in multiple sclerosis. This table comes from immunoSEQ multiplex PCR, and its TCRdb copy is limited to in-frame clones, with some not included. This table holds tens of thousands of clones, about 93% found once. This TCR was sampled from a female donor in good health, enrolled as a control in a pregnancy study. Specimen: peripheral blood, collected in the third trimester of pregnancy.

The CDR3 DNA follows: TGTGCCAGCAGCCAACAGGGGAACACTGAAGCTTTCTTT. Protein product: CASSQQGNTEAFF. This sequence joins TRBV5-6 and TRBJ1-1; TRBD1 might be the D (6 bases). Germline values: CDR1 SGHDT, CDR2 YYEEEE. The CDR3 runs to 13 residues. V lost 4 bases to trimming and J lost 1 base, with 8 bases between them.